One sample yielded the 23 T cell receptor beta chains listed below, sequenced in a study of cytomegalovirus exposure and HLA in healthy donors. This PCR relied on a set of 60 Vbeta primers and 13 Jbeta primers. Generated by immunoSEQ multiplex PCR, the TCRdb table keeps only in-frame clones and is missing some. This table holds some 150,000 clones, approximately 79% found once. The sample consisted of PBMCs. The source of these receptors is a man aged 60 to 69 in good health and CMV-seronegative.

V usage is TRBV10-1 and J usage is TRBJ2-5, with a tentative D call TRBD1 (6 bases). This CDR3 is 16 amino acids long. V shed 0 bases and J shed 4 bases, with 15 bases lying between them. Per the germline V gene, CDR1 is WNHNN and CDR2 is SYGVQD (reference sequence). The CDR3 nucleotides are TGCGCCAGCAGTGAGTCACAGGGATTGGGTGGAGAGACCCAGTACTTC. Translated: CASSESQGLGGETQYF.

Worth noting for this clone: This likely reflects a read error, since a far larger clone is one base away. Because the CDR3's place on the DNA is in doubt, the DNA is left out and the CDR3 is given as listed by TCRdb. The J gene is TRBJ2-7, the V gene TRBV13; no check of the table's D call, TRBD2, against the DNA was made. The CDR3 extends over 13 residues, inclusive of both ends. Germline V lookup: CDR1 PRHDT, CDR2 FYEKMQ (reference sequence). This CDR3 is CACSAGRNYEQYF.

This clone was seen only a few times. The chain has TRBV7-2 and TRBJ2-3; perhaps TRBD2 as D (6 bases). The CDR3 contains 15 residues. CDR1 is SGHTA and CDR2 is FQGNSA in the germline V gene. Trimming removed 1 base from V and 4 bases from J, with 12 bases in between. Here the CDR3 DNA reads TGTGCCAGCAGCTTAGAGGCCAGGGAGGCAGATACGCAGTATTTT. Encoded protein: CASSLEAREADTQYF.

The chain combines TRBV5-6 with TRBJ2-2; 10 positions match TRBD2. Germline loops: CDR1 SGHDT, CDR2 YYEEEE. The V and J ends lost 3 bases and 7 bases, in that order; junction bases with no gene match: 6. CDR3 size: 15 residues. CDR3 sequence (DNA): TGTGCCAGCAGCTATGTCCTAGCGGGGGTCGGGGAGCTGTTTTTT. Its protein is CASSYVLAGVGELFF.

The CDR3: CASSGGQAGDEQFF. The CDR3, as DNA: TGTGCCAGCAGCGGGGGACAGGCAGGCGATGAGCAGTTCTTC. The chain recombines TRBV11-2 with TRBJ2-1, with 8 bases fitting TRBD1. V lost 5 bases to trimming and J lost 8 bases; unmatched junction nucleotides: 8. Germline V CDR1 and CDR2: SGHAT, FQNNGV. The CDR3 covers 14 residues. Together with reference TRBV11-2 and TRBJ2-1, the CDR3 gives the full variable domain: EAGVAQSPRYKIIEKRQSVAFWCNPISGHATLYWYQQILGQGPKLLIQFQNNGVVDDSQLPKDRFSAERLKGVDSTLKIQPAKLEDSAVYLCASSGGQAGDEQFFGPGTRLTVL.

This sequence joins TRBV25-1 and TRBJ2-5, with 9 bases lining up with TRBD1. The J call may be incorrect, as the DNA end agrees better with TRBJ2-7. Per the germline V gene, CDR1 is MGHDK and CDR2 is SYGVNS. This CDR3 comprises 13 residues. The CDR3 DNA reads TGTGCCAGCAGCGGGACAGGGAGGAACGAGCAGTACTTC. This encodes CASSGTGRNEQYF.

This clone showed up just once. This chain uses TRBV5-1 with TRBJ2-7, with TRBD2 matching 11 bases. From germline, CDR1 is SGHRS and CDR2 YFSETQ. The CDR3 spans 15 residues. V gave up 4 bases and J gave up 7 bases; unmatched junction bases: 10. The CDR3 region is CASSAALAGGREQYF. The CDR3 nucleotides read TGCGCCAGCAGCGCCGCTTTAGCGGGGGGGCGAGAGCAGTACTTC.

The CDR3 here is CASSFGTAQETQYF. The CDR3 DNA follows: TGTGCCAGCAGTTTCGGGACAGCCCAAGAGACCCAGTACTTC. V gene TRBV6-6 combines with J gene TRBJ2-5; 7 positions agree with TRBD1. Germline V gives CDR1 MNHNY, CDR2 SVGAGI (reference sequence). Trimming at V came to 4 bases and at J to 1 base, leaving 3 bases not matched to a gene. The CDR3 runs 14 residues.

This chain joins TRBV18 and TRBJ1-4, with 9 nucleotides matching TRBD1. Germline CDR1 and CDR2: KGHSH and LQKENI. J lost 5 bases, V lost 5 bases, and 6 bases had no gene match. The CDR3 spans 15 residues. The chain's CDR3 is CASSEPGQGNEKLFF. Written as DNA, the CDR3 is TGTGCCAGCTCAGAACCGGGACAGGGAAATGAAAAACTGTTTTTT.

The V gene is TRBV15, the J gene TRBJ1-6; 9 bases are a match to TRBD1. V shed 2 bases and J 5 bases; nucleotides not matched to a gene: 10. The germline V gene has CDR1 LNHNV and CDR2 YYDKDF (reference sequence). The CDR3 length is 18 residues. CDR3 loop: CATSRNTGGERNNSPLHF. The CDR3 coding sequence is TGTGCCACCAGCAGAAACACAGGGGGCGAGCGGAATAATTCACCCCTCCACTTT.

The chain employs TRBV19 and TRBJ2-7; weak D call: TRBD1 (6 bases). The CDR3 spans 15 residues. The germline V gene has CDR1 LNHDA and CDR2 SQIVND (reference sequence). V lost 3 bases and J lost 4, with 16 bases in between. The CDR3 reads CASSMSEGVMYEQYF. CDR3 DNA: TGTGCCAGTAGTATGAGTGAGGGGGTAATGTACGAGCAGTACTTC. Together with reference TRBV19 and TRBJ2-7, the CDR3 gives the full variable domain: DGGITQSPKYLFRKEGQNVTLSCEQNLNHDAMYWYRQDPGQGLRLIYYSQIVNDFQKGDIAEGYSVSREKKESFPLTVTSAQKNPTAFYLCASSMSEGVMYEQYFGPGTRLTVT.

The chain carries TRBV28 and TRBJ2-7; 7 bases are shared with TRBD1. In germline, CDR1 is MDHEN, CDR2 SYDVKM. V dropped 6 bases and J dropped 1; count of bases not matched to a gene: 6. There are 14 residues in the CDR3. The CDR3 DNA reads TGTGCCAGCAGCCCCGGGACAGTTTCCTACGAGCAGTACTTC. It yields the protein CASSPGTVSYEQYF. Based on the CDR3 plus reference TRBV28 and TRBJ2-7, the full variable domain is DVKVTQSSRYLVKRTGEKVFLECVQDMDHENMFWYRQDPGLGLRLIYFSYDVKMKEKGDIPEGYSVSREKKERFSLILESASTNQTSMYLCASSPGTVSYEQYFGPGTRLTVT.

The chain uses TRBV7-2 and TRBJ2-3; D ambiguous. This CDR3 spans 13 amino acids. The germline CDR1 and CDR2 sequences are SGHTA and FQGNSA. V lost 7 bases to trimming and J lost 2 bases, with 10 bases between them. The CDR3 region has the DNA TGTGCCAGCACGGTTCCGGTCACAGATACGCAGTATTTT. Its protein is CASTVPVTDTQYF. Combining the CDR3 with reference TRBV7-2 and TRBJ2-3 gives the whole variable domain GAGVSQSPSNKVTEKGKDVELRCDPISGHTALYWYRQSLGQGLEFLIYFQGNSAPDKSGLPSDRFSAERTGGSVSTLTIQRTQQEDSAVYLCASTVPVTDTQYFGPGTRLTVL.

CDR3 loop: CASCSTGGPYEQYF. The CDR3 DNA reads as TGTGCCAGCTGCTCGACGGGGGGTCCCTACGAGCAGTACTTC. V gene TRBV28 combines with J gene TRBJ2-7; TRBD2 agrees at 7 bases. This CDR3 has 14 amino acids. The germline V gene has CDR1 MDHEN and CDR2 SYDVKM. Unmatched junction bases numbered 9, after V lost 8 bases and J lost 2 bases. The variable domain in full, with the rest retrieved from reference TRBV28 and TRBJ2-7, is DVKVTQSSRYLVKRTGEKVFLECVQDMDHENMFWYRQDPGLGLRLIYFSYDVKMKEKGDIPEGYSVSREKKERFSLILESASTNQTSMYLCASCSTGGPYEQYFGPGTRLTVT.

The V and J genes are TRBV29-1 and TRBJ2-1; 7 bases fit TRBD1. Germline CDR1 is SQVTM and CDR2 is ANQGSEA. The ends lost 5 bases at V and 7 bases at J; junction bases unmatched: 11. The length of the CDR3 is 14 residues. The CDR3 protein is CSVQKDRVLNEQFF. DNA of the CDR3: TGCAGCGTTCAAAAAGACAGGGTCTTGAATGAGCAGTTCTTC.

As regards this clone: This could be a read error, since a much larger clone is one nucleotide away. The gene calls are TRBV9 and TRBJ2-2; 10 positions match TRBD1. The CDR3 totals 17 residues. Germline loops: CDR1 SGDLS, CDR2 YYNGEE. Trimming took 3 bases from V and 8 from J; bases not matched to a gene: 13. The CDR3 nucleotides are TGTGCCAGCAGCGCCATACCGGGACAGGGGCTTTCGGGGGAGCTGTTTTTT. Protein product: CASSAIPGQGLSGELFF. Full variable domain (missing parts from reference TRBV9 and TRBJ2-2): DSGVTQTPKHLITATGQRVTLRCSPRSGDLSVYWYQQSLDQGLQFLIQYYNGEERAKGNILERFSAQQFPDLHSELNLSSLELGDSALYFCASSAIPGQGLSGELFFGEGSRLTVL.

J is TRBJ2-3 and V is TRBV6-5; 7 nucleotides match TRBD2. V was pared by 1 base and J by 1 base, with 2 bases of the junction left unmatched. The CDR3 loop spans 15 amino acids. From germline, CDR1 is MNHEY and CDR2 SVGAGI. The CDR3 DNA is TGTGCCAGCAGTTACTGGGCGGGGGGCACAGATACGCAGTATTTT. Residues: CASSYWAGGTDTQYF.

The chain carries TRBV5-6 and TRBJ2-3; possibly TRBD2 for D (6 bases). Germline V gene lookup returns CDR1 SGHDT and CDR2 YYEEEE. This CDR3 region has 17 residues. V was pared by 1 base and J by 1 base, with 16 bases between. As DNA, the CDR3 is TGTGCCAGCAGCTTGCGTCTGACGGGGGTCGGCACAGATACGCAGTATTTT. This translates into CASSLRLTGVGTDTQYF.

This chain joins TRBV27 and TRBJ2-1, with 8 bases identical to TRBD1. The CDR3 spans 15 residues. Trimming took 3 bases from V and 7 from J; bases not matched to a gene: 8. Germline lookup yields CDR1 MNHEY and CDR2 SMNVEV (reference sequence). CDR3 sequence (DNA): TGTGCCAGCAGTTTCTGGGACAGGCAGGAGAATGAGCAGTTCTTC. Residues: CASSFWDRQENEQFF.

The chain carries TRBV28 and TRBJ2-2, with a weak D call TRBD2 (5 bases). Germline values: CDR1 MDHEN, CDR2 SYDVKM. This CDR3 is built from 18 residues. The ends were cut back, 6 bases at V and 3 bases at J, with 23 bases in the middle. This chain's CDR3 is CASRYHVGGGADTGELFF. CDR3 nucleotide sequence: TGTGCCAGCAGGTACCACGTTGGAGGCGGAGCAGACACCGGGGAGCTGTTTTTT.

J is TRBJ2-2 and V is TRBV18; 9 bases map to TRBD1. Germline values: CDR1 KGHSH, CDR2 LQKENI. V lost 5 bases to trimming and J lost 6 bases; unmatched junction nucleotides: 7. There are 15 residues in the CDR3. The CDR3 here is CASSADRGTAGELFF. As DNA, the CDR3 is TGTGCCAGCTCAGCGGACAGGGGTACCGCCGGGGAGCTGTTTTTT.

This chain uses TRBV27 with TRBJ1-1; D might be TRBD1 (6 bases). CDR3 length equals 14 residues. Trimming shortened V by 3 bases and J by 4 bases, and 12 bases separated the two germline ends. CDR1 is MNHEY and CDR2 is SMNVEV in the germline V gene (reference sequence). CDR3 protein: CASSFGGPGTEAFF. The CDR3 bases are TGTGCCAGCAGTTTCGGGGGGCCTGGCACTGAAGCTTTCTTT.

The chain recombines TRBV14 with TRBJ2-3; unclear D gene. V shed 4 bases and J shed 8 bases, with 10 bases lying between them. Germline assignment: CDR1 SGHDN and CDR2 FVKESK. This CDR3 region has 12 residues. The CDR3 sequence: CASSPHPSTQYF. The DNA of the CDR3 is TGTGCCAGCAGCCCGCATCCCAGTACGCAGTATTTT.